This section outlines one TCR beta chain sequence together with its context. An input of roughly 0.45 to 1 ug of RNA was subjected to reverse transcription using random hexamers. Using its own MiXCR run on the immunoSEQ multiplex PCR reads, TCRdb lists one record per CDR3 protein. The sample lists approximately 120,000 distinct CDR3 sequences; less than 97% were seen once. The record originates from a study of CD8 T cells in Susac syndrome. CDR3 length: 15 residues. With 4 bases clipped from V and 3 bases from J, the junction kept 5 bases outside the gene matches. Germline loops: CDR1 SEHNR, CDR2 FQNEAQ (reference sequence).

Material: CD4+ T cells from PBMCs. This clonotype was obtained from a human donor in good health. The chain combines TRBV7-9 with TRBJ2-7, with 11 positions matching TRBD2. This CDR3 reads CASSSGLAVGYEQYF. In DNA, the CDR3 is TGTGCCAGCAGCTCGGGACTAGCGGTAGGCTACGAGCAGTACTTC.